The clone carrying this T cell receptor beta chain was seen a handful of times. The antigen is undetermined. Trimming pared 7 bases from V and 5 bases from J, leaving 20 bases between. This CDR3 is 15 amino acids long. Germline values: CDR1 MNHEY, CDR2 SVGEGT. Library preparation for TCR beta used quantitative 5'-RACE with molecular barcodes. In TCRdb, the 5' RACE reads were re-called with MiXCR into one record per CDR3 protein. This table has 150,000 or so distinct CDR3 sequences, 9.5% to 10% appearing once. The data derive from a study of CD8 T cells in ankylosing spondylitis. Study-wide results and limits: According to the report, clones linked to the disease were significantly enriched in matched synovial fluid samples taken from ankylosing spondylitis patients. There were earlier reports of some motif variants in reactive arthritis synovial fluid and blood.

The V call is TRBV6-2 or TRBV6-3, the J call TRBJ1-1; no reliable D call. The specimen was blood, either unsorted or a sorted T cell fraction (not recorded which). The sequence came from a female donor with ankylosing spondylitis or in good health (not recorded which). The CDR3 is CASTQVFLEVTEAFF. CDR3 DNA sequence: TGTGCCAGCACTCAGGTCTTTTTAGAGGTTACTGAAGCTTTCTTT.